One and the same sample provided the 8 T cell receptor beta chains below, sequenced in a study of T-cell memory formation after mild COVID-19 (dated by TCRdb to the early 2020s). Libraries were made using 5' RACE. Reads for this sample came from an Illumina NovaSeq 6000. TCRdb trimmed the raw reads at Q25, called clones with MiXCR and kept productive beta chains. Duplicate CDR3 protein sequences are folded into a single record with the most common DNA and genes. The sample has 250,000 or so distinct CDR3 sequences on record, 9.4% of them singletons. 22% of the sample belongs to the ten largest clones. The sequencing sample was made of PBMCs or a T cell subset sorted from them (not recorded which). All receptors derive from a man between 18 and 29 years old who had mild COVID-19 (a few samples of this study predate the infection). The sample titles of this study are shuffled in the database, so cell type and time point are left out; the donor was told from shared clones.

The V gene is TRBV11-2, the J gene TRBJ2-5; D remains unclear. Trimming removed 5 bases from V and 2 bases from J, with 12 bases in between. The CDR3 has 14 residues. Germline assignment: CDR1 SGHAT and CDR2 FQNNGV. The CDR3 reads CASSPLATQETQYF. CDR3 nucleotide sequence: TGTGCCAGCAGCCCTCTGGCCACACAAGAGACCCAGTACTTC.

This clonotype was seen more than once but under ten times. The chain joins TRBV12-3 or TRBV12-4 to TRBJ1-6; TRBD1 matches 8 bases. The V segment lost 8 bases and the J segment 9 bases; nucleotides outside the gene matches: 6. The CDR3 runs to 13 residues. The CDR3 sequence: CASGGQGGSPLHF. The CDR3 DNA reads TGTGCCAGCGGCGGACAGGGAGGTTCACCCCTCCACTTT.

This clonotype was seen only a few times. The chain combines TRBV3-1 with TRBJ1-2; 7 bases line up with TRBD1. With 4 bases clipped from V and 8 bases from J, the junction kept 13 bases outside the gene matches. Germline CDR1 LGHDT, CDR2 YNNKEL (reference sequence). CDR3 length: 15 amino acids. CDR3 sequence reads: CASSPFPDRADGYTF. The CDR3 coding sequence is TGTGCCAGCAGCCCATTCCCTGACAGGGCTGACGGCTACACCTTC.

This clonotype was seen more than once but under ten times. This chain connects TRBV11-2 to TRBJ1-3, with D perhaps TRBD1 (5 bases). Germline lookup yields CDR1 SGHAT and CDR2 FQNNGV. The V and J ends lost 2 bases and 0 bases respectively, with 26 bases between them. This CDR3 is built from 21 residues. CDR3 sequence (DNA): TGTGCCAGCAGCTTAAATGTCGGGTTAGGGGCGCGGGGCATCTCTGGAAACACCATATATTTT. Its translation is CASSLNVGLGARGISGNTIYF.

The rearrangement joins TRBV4-2 to TRBJ2-3; possibly TRBD1 for D (5 bases). The CDR3 contains 15 residues. V dropped 0 bases and J dropped 3 bases, with 10 bases sitting between them. The germline V gene encodes CDR1 LGHNA and CDR2 YNFKEQ. The CDR3: CASSQDRQGTDTQYF. The CDR3 DNA is TGTGCCAGCAGCCAAGATAGGCAGGGTACAGATACGCAGTATTTT.

The sample holds a few counts of this clonotype. The CDR3 sequence: CASSLFGQNTEAFF. CDR3 DNA sequence: TGTGCCAGCAGTTTATTCGGCCAGAACACTGAAGCTTTCTTT. V gene TRBV28 combines with J gene TRBJ1-1; D call uncertain. V was clipped by 1 base and J by 1 base, with 7 bases between them. This CDR3 spans 14 amino acids. Germline lookup yields CDR1 MDHEN and CDR2 SYDVKM.

The chain links TRBV27 to TRBJ2-3; 7 bases agree with TRBD1. CDR1 MNHEY and CDR2 SMNVEV come from the germline V gene (reference sequence). With 6 bases clipped from V and 3 bases from J, the junction kept 3 bases outside the gene matches. The CDR3 covers 13 residues. The chain's CDR3 is CASSKTGTDTQYF. The CDR3 DNA reads TGTGCCAGCAGCAAGACAGGGACAGATACGCAGTATTTT.

Ten or more counts support this clonotype. The rearrangement joins TRBV3-1 to TRBJ2-1; D possibly matches TRBD1 or TRBD2 (6 bases each). This CDR3 region has 16 residues. Per germline, CDR1 LGHDT and CDR2 YNNKEL (reference sequence). V gave up 4 bases and J gave up 4 bases, with 17 bases separating them. CDR3 region: CASSPGMGGRYNEQFF. CDR3 nucleotides: TGTGCCAGCAGCCCCGGAATGGGGGGCCGGTACAATGAGCAGTTCTTC.